This T cell receptor (beta chain) was documented in a study of human T cells and chemical hapten exposure. Whole-study context: Across samples, TCR yields varied, mostly owing to small differences in pooled library volumes.

This clonotype has a handful of counts. Original methodology: From about 20,000 to 690,000 TCRs were found per sample, with a median of approximately 92,000. Via MiXCR, TCRdb re-called the RACE reads, giving one row per CDR3 protein. TCRdb assigned the V and J calls; the authors' analysis was not used. Among around 80,000 distinct CDR3 sequences listed, roughly 8.6% were seen once. Germline CDR1 reads MNHEY; CDR2 reads SVGEGT. The CDR3 spans 13 residues. The V end was cut by 7 bases, the J end by 3 bases, with 12 bases between. Time point given: healthy volunteer bleed at 6 weeks. Before extraction, the whole blood was not fractionated, and total RNA was taken from it.

The chain couples TRBV6-2 or TRBV6-3 to TRBJ1-1; perhaps TRBD1 as D (5 bases). What was sequenced was whole blood. The receptor comes from a male donor in good health. Some clones in this sample may be carry-over from other donors' samples. The CDR3 loop is CASTNRLYTEAFF. DNA of the CDR3: TGTGCCAGCACCAACAGGCTTTACACTGAAGCTTTCTTT.